This TCR beta chain was profiled in a study of blood T cells in healthy people across ages. V shed 4 bases and J shed 7 bases, with 7 bases lying between them. The CDR3 runs 10 residues. The germline CDR1 and CDR2 sequences are SQVTM and ANQGSEA. A second PCR of 7 to 11 cycles used a sample-barcoded 5' primer and a J-beta primer mix. TCRdb called the 5' RACE reads again in MiXCR, with one record for every CDR3 protein. The sample gives fewer than 600,000 distinct CDR3 sequences, roughly a quarter of which show up once; 3% to 4% is in the top ten. These same records also appear under a second study, on T cells of mothers and their children. That report notes: Every microgram of extracted RNA entered cDNA synthesis, around 1.5 ug per 15 ul.

The sequenced sample was blood. The receptor's source is a boy between 2 and 10 years old in good health. The chain uses TRBV29-1 and TRBJ1-2, with D maybe TRBD1 (5 bases). CDR3 amino acids: CSVGGTGYTF. The CDR3 bases are TGCAGCGTTGGAGGGACTGGCTACACCTTC.